The 13 T cell receptor beta chains listed next were all sequenced from one sample in a study of CD8 T cells in Susac syndrome. With random hexamers, reverse transcription was performed on roughly 0.45 to 1 ug of RNA. TCRdb processed the immunoSEQ multiplex PCR reads anew with MiXCR; each CDR3 protein has one entry. The sample has around 170,000 distinct CDR3 sequences; approximately 95% are singletons. Input material: CD4+ T cells from PBMCs. The receptors stem from a human donor with Susac syndrome.

This chain joins TRBV11-2 and TRBJ1-1, with unresolved D. Germline V gives CDR1 SGHAT, CDR2 FQNNGV. The CDR3 has 14 residues. Trimming cost V 0 bases and J 2 bases, with 7 bases left between them. CDR3 DNA sequence: TGTGCCAGCAGCTTAGATTGGGCAAACACTGAAGCTTTCTTT. Amino acids: CASSLDWANTEAFF. The variable domain in full, with the rest retrieved from reference TRBV11-2 and TRBJ1-1, is EAGVAQSPRYKIIEKRQSVAFWCNPISGHATLYWYQQILGQGPKLLIQFQNNGVVDDSQLPKDRFSAERLKGVDSTLKIQPAKLEDSAVYLCASSLDWANTEAFFGQGTRLTVV.

In this sample, this clonotype turned up a few times. The chain combines TRBV5-4 with TRBJ2-3, with D hard to call. The CDR3 spans 12 residues. Trimming left V 4 bases short and J 6 bases short, with 9 bases between. CDR1 and CDR2 (germline): SGHNT, YYREEE (reference sequence). CDR3 in amino acids: CASSPDSDTQYF. CDR3 in DNA: TGTGCCAGCAGCCCTGATTCGGATACGCAGTATTTT.

This clonotype was picked up one time. This CDR3 reads CASSFGLVKETQYF. The CDR3 DNA is TGTGCCAGCAGCTTCGGTCTGGTAAAAGAGACCCAGTACTTC. The chain is built from TRBV7-9 and TRBJ2-5; D unresolved. Germline V gives CDR1 SEHNR, CDR2 FQNEAQ (reference sequence). Trimming removed 3 bases from V and 3 bases from J, with 11 bases in between. CDR3 size: 14 residues.

The count of this clonotype is one. The chain couples TRBV18 to TRBJ2-6, with 11 bases matching TRBD1. The CDR3 is 19 amino acids. Germline CDR1 KGHSH, CDR2 LQKENI. Trimming cost V 3 bases and J 0 bases; bases outside gene matches: 7. The CDR3 loop reads CASSPTRDRGISGANVLTF. The CDR3 DNA reads as TGTGCCAGCTCACCTACGAGGGACAGGGGGATCTCTGGGGCCAACGTCCTGACTTTC.

V and J are TRBV7-2 and TRBJ2-1; tentative D call: TRBD2 (6 bases). CDR3 length: 15 amino acids. Germline loops: CDR1 SGHTA, CDR2 FQGNSA. The V and J ends lost 0 bases and 6 bases respectively, with 12 bases between them. The CDR3 nucleotides are TGTGCCAGCAGCTTAGCGTCGGGAGTTTTCAATGAGCAGTTCTTC. Translated, it gives CASSLASGVFNEQFF.

The gene calls are TRBV3-1 and TRBJ1-5; TRBD1 might be the D (5 bases). Between the trimmed V and J ends, which lost 5 bases and 7 bases, there was a span of 15 bases. There are 14 residues in the CDR3. Germline V gene data show CDR1 as LGHDT and CDR2 as YNNKEL (reference sequence). CDR3 protein: CASSSGTQGQPQHF. Here the CDR3 DNA reads TGTGCCAGCAGCTCCGGGACGCAAGGCCAGCCCCAGCATTTT.

The CDR3 nucleotides read TGTGCCAGCAGCCATGGCATCGGAGGGCGTGGCAATTCACCCCTCCACTTT. Amino acid sequence: CASSHGIGGRGNSPLHF. The rearrangement uses TRBV3-1 and TRBJ1-6; no definite D call. The germline V and J ends were trimmed by 3 bases and 7 bases, with 19 bases remaining between them. Germline V gene lookup returns CDR1 LGHDT and CDR2 YNNKEL (reference sequence). CDR3 length: 17 amino acids.

The chain links TRBV19 to TRBJ2-2, with D uncertain. The CDR3 is 14 amino acids. CDR1 and CDR2 (germline): LNHDA, SQIVND (reference sequence). V was pared by 7 bases and J by 1 base, with 10 bases between. The CDR3 is CASTAGRNTGELFF. For the CDR3, the DNA is TGTGCCAGTACTGCCGGCCGGAACACCGGGGAGCTGTTTTTT.

The J gene is TRBJ1-3, the V gene TRBV12-3 or TRBV12-4; 10 nucleotides align to TRBD1. There are 13 residues in the CDR3. J was trimmed by 10 bases and V by 5 bases; bases with no gene match: 5. For the CDR3, the DNA is TGTGCCAGCAGTCCTCGGACAGGGGGTACCATATATTTT. It is translated as CASSPRTGGTIYF.

This chain links TRBV20-1 with TRBJ2-7, with a tentative D call TRBD1 (6 bases). The CDR3 runs to 13 residues. The germline CDR1 and CDR2 sequences are DFQATT and SNEGSKA (reference sequence). Deletions cut 6 bases from V and 0 bases from J, with 12 bases between. The DNA for the CDR3 is TGCAGTGCCTACGGACAGCACTCCTACGAGCAGTACTTC. Translation: CSAYGQHSYEQYF.

The rearrangement links TRBV6-2 or TRBV6-3 to TRBJ1-5, with a tentative D call TRBD1 (5 bases). The CDR3 is 15 amino acids. The V and J ends lost 2 bases and 1 base respectively, with 9 bases between them. Germline CDR1 reads MNHEY; CDR2 reads SVGEGT. The CDR3 loop reads CASSYGGGSNQPQHF. Written as DNA, the CDR3 is TGTGCCAGCAGTTACGGTGGGGGGAGCAATCAGCCCCAGCATTTT.

CDR3 sequence (DNA): TGTGCCAGCAGCTTCCCCGACAGGGGCGTGGACGAGCAGTACTTC. As protein: CASSFPDRGVDEQYF. The chain recombines TRBV5-6 with TRBJ2-7; 8 bases are shared with TRBD1. The CDR3 totals 15 residues. The junction had 9 bases not matched to a gene; V was cut back by 2 bases and J by 5 bases. From germline, CDR1 is SGHDT and CDR2 YYEEEE.

J is TRBJ2-6 and V is TRBV20-1; D may correspond to TRBD1 or TRBD2 (5 bases each). Trimming pared 6 bases from V and 4 bases from J, leaving 16 bases between. Per germline, CDR1 DFQATT and CDR2 SNEGSKA (reference sequence). CDR3 size: 15 residues. The chain's CDR3 is CSAKAPGTGANVLTF. The CDR3 nucleotides read TGCAGTGCCAAAGCCCCAGGGACGGGGGCCAACGTCCTGACTTTC.